This is a list of T cell receptor beta chains from one sample in a study of T cell responses to AZD1222 COVID-19 vaccine. Produced via immunoSEQ multiplex PCR; TCRdb's table is partial and in-frame only. The data hold tens of thousands of clones, with approximately 90% observed a single time. The sample here was peripheral blood, taken on day 0 of AZD1222 vaccination. The receptors originated from an adult in good health. Each CDR3 is given with its conserved first and last residue. A D gene is named only where the DNA matches it firmly. Expanded clones get a size class; other rows say once, few or many, or leave the size out.

TRBV7-2,TRBJ2-7,NA,NA,TGTGCCAGCAGCGAGGGGGGGATTGGGTCCTACGAGCAGTACTTC,CASSEGGIGSYEQYF
TRBV9,TRBJ1-2,NA,TRBD1,TGTGCCAGCAGCGTAGGACAGGGAACAAACTATGGCTACACCTTC,CASSVGQGTNYGYTF
TRBV28,TRBJ1-5,NA,NA,TGTGCCAGCAGTTCAGGTGGATCTCAAAATCAGCCCCAGCATTTT,CASSSGGSQNQPQHF
TRBV5-6,TRBJ2-2,NA,NA,TGTGCCAGCAGACTGACAGGGAACACCGGGGAGCTGTTTTTT,CASRLTGNTGELFF
TRBV7-2,TRBJ1-1,NA,NA,TGTGCCAGCAGCCTGGGACTTTCGAACACTGAAGCTTTCTTT,CASSLGLSNTEAFF
TRBV4-3,TRBJ2-2,NA,NA,TGCGCCAGCAGCCAAGAAACAGGCCCCACCGGGGAGCTGTTTTTT,CASSQETGPTGELFF
TRBV14,TRBJ2-7,NA,NA,TGTGCCAGCAGCCAAGGAGTGTGGGGTTTGGGAAAGGACGAGCAGTACTTC,CASSQGVWGLGKDEQYF
TRBV7-9,TRBJ1-5,NA,TRBD1,TGTGCCAGCAGCGGGGCAGGGGGCCAGCCCCAGCATTTT,CASSGAGGQPQHF
TRBV5-1,TRBJ2-7,NA,TRBD1,TGCGCCAGCAGCCCGGGACAGGGGAATGGGGAGCAGTACTTC,CASSPGQGNGEQYF
TRBV28,TRBJ1-4,once,NA,TGTGCCAGCAGTTCAGGGACCACAACTAATGAAAAACTGTTTTTT,CASSSGTTTNEKLFF
TRBV28,TRBJ1-5,NA,NA,TGTGCCAGCAGTTTGGGAGGGTCCCACAATCAGCCCCAGCATTTT,CASSLGGSHNQPQHF
TRBV12-3/TRBV12-4,TRBJ1-1,NA,NA,TGTGCCAGCAGTTTGGAGGAACGTACTGAAGCTTTCTTT,CASSLEERTEAFF
TRBV9,TRBJ1-3,NA,NA,TGTGCCAGCAGCCCATGGACCGGGAACACCATATATTTT,CASSPWTGNTIYF
TRBV6-4,TRBJ1-6,NA,TRBD1,TGTGCCAGCAGTGACTCCGGACAGGGTCGTTCACCCCTCCACTTT,CASSDSGQGRSPLHF
TRBV12-1,TRBJ1-4,NA,NA,TGTGCCAGCAGCTTTAATGAAAAACTGTTTTTT,CASSFNEKLFF
TRBV7-9,TRBJ1-2,NA,TRBD1,TGTGCCAGCAGCCCCCGGACAGGGGTGGATGGCTACACCTTC,CASSPRTGVDGYTF
TRBV10-3,TRBJ1-5,NA,NA,TGTGCCATCAGTGAGGTTTTCCAGGGAGGGGGCAATCAGCCCCAGCATTTT,CAISEVFQGGGNQPQHF
TRBV6-5,TRBJ1-1,NA,NA,TGTGCCAGCAGTTACCAGATGAACACTGAAGCTTTCTTT,CASSYQMNTEAFF
TRBV7-9,TRBJ1-1,NA,NA,TGTGCCAGCTGGGCTGTTGGTGAAGCTTTCTTT,CASWAVGEAFF
TRBV4-2,TRBJ1-4,NA,NA,TGTGCCAGCAGCCCTGAGGCAGGGTATAGTGAAAAACTGTTTTTT,CASSPEAGYSEKLFF
TRBV9,TRBJ2-1,NA,NA,TGTGCCTGCTGCCTTGACGACCTGGGAAGCTCCTACAATGAGCAGTTCTTC,CACCLDDLGSSYNEQFF
TRBV4-1,TRBJ2-7,few,TRBD2,TGCGCCAGCAGCCAAATAGCGGTTATCAGGACTAGCGGGAGAAAGCAGTACTTC,CASSQIAVIRTSGRKQYF
TRBV27,TRBJ1-6,NA,NA,TGTGCCAGCAGGGGTCAGGGGAATAATTCACCCCTCCACTTT,CASRGQGNNSPLHF
TRBV14,TRBJ1-2,NA,NA,TGTGCCAGCAGCCAAGAACCCAGGGCTCCCTATGGCTACACCTTC,CASSQEPRAPYGYTF
TRBV6-5,TRBJ1-1,few,NA,TGTGCCAGCACCGGACCAGGTGACACTGAAGCTTTCTTT,CASTGPGDTEAFF
TRBV4-2,TRBJ1-2,NA,NA,TGTGCCAGCAGCCAAGATGGGGGGAGTTACTATGGCTACACCTTC,CASSQDGGSYYGYTF
TRBV28,TRBJ1-1,NA,NA,TGTGCCAGCAGTCCCCACGGGGCGCGAACTGAAGCTTTCTTT,CASSPHGARTEAFF
TRBV7-2,TRBJ1-5,NA,NA,TGTGCCAGCAGCTCGCAGGGCTCCAATCAGCCCCAGCATTTT,CASSSQGSNQPQHF
TRBV20-1,TRBJ1-2,NA,TRBD1,TGCAGTGCGAGTCCGGGACGGGACAGACACACCTTC,CSASPGRDRHTF
TRBV4-2,TRBJ1-5,NA,TRBD1,TGTGCCAGCAGCCAAGATTTGGGACAGCCGGGGCAGCCCCAGCATTTT,CASSQDLGQPGQPQHF
TRBV20-1,TRBJ2-6,NA,NA,TGCAGTGCTAGTTTGTCAGCGGATTCTGGGGCCAACGTCCTGACTTTC,CSASLSADSGANVLTF
TRBV2,TRBJ1-4,NA,NA,TGTGCCAGCAGTAGGGTACATCGGGAAAAACTGTTTTTT,CASSRVHREKLFF
TRBV11-3,TRBJ2-5,NA,TRBD2,TGTGCCAGCAGCTTAGGGACTAGCGGGGGGCCCGAAGAGACCCAGTACTTC,CASSLGTSGGPEETQYF
TRBV4-1,TRBJ2-4,NA,TRBD2,TGCGCCAGCAGCCACCTTGGGCGGGGGGGCCGAGTGATAAACATTCAGTACTTC,CASSHLGRGGRVINIQYF
TRBV29-1,TRBJ1-2,NA,TRBD1,TGCAGCGTTGAAACAGGGGCCTCCTATGGCTACACCTTC,CSVETGASYGYTF
TRBV19,TRBJ1-5,few,NA,TGTGCCAGTAGTAGGGCCCAAGGCAATCAGCCCCAGCATTTT,CASSRAQGNQPQHF
TRBV15,TRBJ1-2,NA,NA,TGTGCCACCAGCAGAGATTCAGAGTTCTATGGCTACACCTTC,CATSRDSEFYGYTF
TRBV6-1,TRBJ2-1,NA,NA,TGTGCCAGCAGTGAAGCGGGGGGTGGTGAGCAGTTCTTC,CASSEAGGGEQFF
TRBV7-8,TRBJ2-1,NA,NA,TGTGCCAGCAGCTCGATAAGGGACTTCCCTGGCTTCTACAATGAGCAGTTCTTC,CASSSIRDFPGFYNEQFF
TRBV27,TRBJ2-5,NA,TRBD1,TGTGCCAGCAGTCACCGGGACAGGGGGCGGGAGACCCAGTACTTC,CASSHRDRGRETQYF
TRBV7-9,TRBJ2-7,NA,NA,TGTGCCAGCAGCGGACGGACAGCCTCCTACGAGCAGTACTTC,CASSGRTASYEQYF
TRBV7-9,TRBJ1-5,NA,TRBD1,TGTGCCAGCAGCCCGGGGGACAGTAGCAATCAGCCCCAGCATTTT,CASSPGDSSNQPQHF
TRBV6-6,TRBJ1-2,NA,TRBD1,TGTGCCAGCCATAGACAGGGGGCCAACGAGGGCTACACCTTC,CASHRQGANEGYTF
TRBV4-1,TRBJ2-7,NA,TRBD1,TGCGCCAGCAGCCAAGGGACTGGACAGGGCGGTGGGTACGAGCAGTACTTC,CASSQGTGQGGGYEQYF
TRBV23-1,TRBJ1-3,NA,TRBD1,TGCGCCAGCAGTCAATCTTTACTGACAGGGTTTAGTTCTGGAAACACCATATATTTT,CASSQSLLTGFSSGNTIYF
TRBV7-2,TRBJ2-7,NA,NA,TGTGCCAGCAGCGCGGCTAGGGGTAGGGGGGTCGGTGAGCAGTACTTC,CASSAARGRGVGEQYF
TRBV29-1,TRBJ2-1,NA,NA,TGCAGCGTTGTCGGGAGCTCCTACAATGAGCAGTTCTTC,CSVVGSSYNEQFF
TRBV11-2,TRBJ1-6,NA,NA,TGTGCCAGCAGCTCCCTGGGTAATTCACCCCTCCACTTT,CASSSLGNSPLHF
TRBV6-5,TRBJ1-1,NA,TRBD1,TGTGCCAGCAGGGACAGGGCCAACACTGAAGCTTTCTTT,CASRDRANTEAFF
TRBV12-3/TRBV12-4,TRBJ2-1,NA,NA,TGTGCCAGCAGTTTAGGGCAGACAGGTAGGCAGTTCTTC,CASSLGQTGRQFF
TRBV9,TRBJ1-3,NA,NA,TGTGCCAGCAGCGTGACCCTCAACTCTGGAAACACCATATATTTT,CASSVTLNSGNTIYF
TRBV6-2/TRBV6-3,TRBJ2-3,NA,NA,TGTGCCAGCAGTCCGCCTTGGGATACGCAGTATTTT,CASSPPWDTQYF
TRBV5-1,TRBJ2-2,NA,NA,TGCGCCAGCAGCCTGAGGACAGTGGCGAACACCGGGGAGCTGTTTTTT,CASSLRTVANTGELFF
TRBV11-2,TRBJ2-1,NA,NA,TGTGCCAGCAGCTTAGAATTATGGGAGCAGTTCTTC,CASSLELWEQFF
TRBV27,TRBJ2-2,NA,NA,TGTGCCAGCAGTACGGGACCAGCCGGGGAGCTGTTTTTT,CASSTGPAGELFF
TRBV11-2,TRBJ1-1,NA,NA,TGTGCCAGCAGCTTACTCACTGAAGCTTTCTTT,CASSLLTEAFF
TRBV7-8,TRBJ2-7,once,NA,TGTGCCAGCAGCTTAGTACAGAGCTACGAGCAGTACTTC,CASSLVQSYEQYF
TRBV12-3/TRBV12-4,TRBJ2-5,NA,NA,TGTGCCAGCAGTTTAGATGAGACCCAGTACTTC,CASSLDETQYF
TRBV11-3,TRBJ1-1,NA,NA,TGTGCCAGCAGCCCAGGGTATAACACTGAAGCTTTCTTT,CASSPGYNTEAFF
TRBV29-1,TRBJ1-1,NA,NA,TGCAGCGTTGTTCGACCCCTCGGGAACACTGAAGCTTTCTTT,CSVVRPLGNTEAFF